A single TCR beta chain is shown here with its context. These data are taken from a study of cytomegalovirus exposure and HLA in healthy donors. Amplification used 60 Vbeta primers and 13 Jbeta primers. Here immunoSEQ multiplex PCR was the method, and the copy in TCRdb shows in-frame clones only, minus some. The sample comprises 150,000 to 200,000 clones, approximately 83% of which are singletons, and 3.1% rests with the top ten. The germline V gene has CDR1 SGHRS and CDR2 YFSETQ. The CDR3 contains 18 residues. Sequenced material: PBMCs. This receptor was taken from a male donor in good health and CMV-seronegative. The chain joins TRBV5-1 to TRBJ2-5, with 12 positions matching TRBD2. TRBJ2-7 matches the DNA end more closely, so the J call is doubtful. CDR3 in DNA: TGCGCCAGCAGCTTGGGACTAGCGGGGGTTCATCTCTCCTACGAGCAGTACTTC. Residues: CASSLGLAGVHLSYEQYF.